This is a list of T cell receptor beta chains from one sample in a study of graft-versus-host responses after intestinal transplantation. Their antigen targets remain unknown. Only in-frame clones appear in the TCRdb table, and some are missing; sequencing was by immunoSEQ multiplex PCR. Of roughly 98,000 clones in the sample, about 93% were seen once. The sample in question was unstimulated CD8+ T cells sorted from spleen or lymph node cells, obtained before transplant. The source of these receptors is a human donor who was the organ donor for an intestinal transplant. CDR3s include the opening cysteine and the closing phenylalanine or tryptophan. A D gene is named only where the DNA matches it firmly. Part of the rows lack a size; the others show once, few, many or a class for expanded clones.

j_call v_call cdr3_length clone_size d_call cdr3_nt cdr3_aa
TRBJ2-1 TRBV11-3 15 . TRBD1 TGTGCCAGCACCTTAGGGACAGCTGCTCTCAATGAGCAGTTCTTC CASTLGTAALNEQFF
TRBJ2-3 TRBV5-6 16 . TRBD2 TGTGCCAGCAGCTTGCTCTCGGGGGGTGACACAGATACGCAGTATTTT CASSLLSGGDTDTQYF
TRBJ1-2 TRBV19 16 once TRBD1 TGTGCCAGTAGTCCCCATAAGGGGGACAGGGGATATGGCTACACCTTC CASSPHKGDRGYGYTF
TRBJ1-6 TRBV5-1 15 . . TGCGCCAGCAGCTTGGGTCCACATCGTATTTCACCCCTCCACTTT CASSLGPHRISPLHF
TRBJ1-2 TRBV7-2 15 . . TGTGCCAGCAGCCCATCCCCCCGGGAGGGGGTTGGCTACACCTTC CASSPSPREGVGYTF
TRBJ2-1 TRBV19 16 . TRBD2 TGTGCCAGTAGTAAATTAGCGGGAGGGGCGTACAATGAGCAGTTCTTC CASSKLAGGAYNEQFF
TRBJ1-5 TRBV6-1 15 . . TGTGCCAGCAGTGGGTCCGAGAGAAGCAATCAGCCCCAGCATTTT CASSGSERSNQPQHF
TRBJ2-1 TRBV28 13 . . TGTGCCAGCAGTTTAGTGGGGGCGGGTGAGCAGTTCTTC CASSLVGAGEQFF
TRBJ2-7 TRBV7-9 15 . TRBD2 TGTGCCAGCATCCCCCCGGGGGGACTCGAATACGAGCAGTACTTC CASIPPGGLEYEQYF
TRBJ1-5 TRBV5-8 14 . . TGTGCCAGCAGCTTGGTCTCGAGCAATCAGCCCCAGCATTTT CASSLVSSNQPQHF
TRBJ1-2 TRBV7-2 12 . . TGTGCCAGCAGCCGCGCGGGGGGGGTCAACACCTTC CASSRAGGVNTF
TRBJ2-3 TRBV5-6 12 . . TGTGCCAGCAGCCTCTTGGGGCCTCAGCTGTATTTT CASSLLGPQLYF
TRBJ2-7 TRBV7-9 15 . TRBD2 TGTGCCAGCAGCTTGACTAGCCTTCTTCACTACGAGCAGTACTTC CASSLTSLLHYEQYF
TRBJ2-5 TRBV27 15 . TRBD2 TGTGCCAGCAGTATGGGACTAGCGGGCAGGGAGACCCAGTACTTC CASSMGLAGRETQYF
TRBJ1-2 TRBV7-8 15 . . TGTGCCAGCAGCTCTCTAGGGGCACTGATCTATGGCTACACCTTC CASSSLGALIYGYTF
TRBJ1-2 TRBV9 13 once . TGTGCCAGCAGCGTAGAATCAGGTCATGGCTACACCTTC CASSVESGHGYTF
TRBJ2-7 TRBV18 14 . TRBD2 TGTGCCAGCTGGGAAGCGGGACGGCCCTACGAGCAGTACTTC CASWEAGRPYEQYF
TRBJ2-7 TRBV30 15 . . TGTGCCTGGAGTACCACAGGGTGGTGGGCCTACGAGCAGTACTTC CAWSTTGWWAYEQYF
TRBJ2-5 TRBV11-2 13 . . TGTGCCAGCAGCTTAGATCCTGCGGAGACCCAGTACTTC CASSLDPAETQYF
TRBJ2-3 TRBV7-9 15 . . TGTGCCAGCAGCTCCCCGGTCGGGGGGCGGGATACGCAGTATTTT CASSSPVGGRDTQYF
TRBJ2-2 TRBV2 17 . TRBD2 TGTGCCAGCAGTGAAGTGGGGTTCGCGGGAGGAACCGGGGAGCTGTTTTTT CASSEVGFAGGTGELFF
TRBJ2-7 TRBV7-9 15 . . TGTGCCAGCAGCGCACGGACAGACTTATATCGCGAGCAGTACTTC CASSARTDLYREQYF
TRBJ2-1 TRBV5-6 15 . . TGTGCCAGCAGCCCGTGGCGACAGTCGAACCATGAGCAGTTCTTC CASSPWRQSNHEQFF
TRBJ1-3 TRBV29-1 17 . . TGCAGCGTTGCCGGGGTCCTATCCGGGCACTCTGGAAACACCATATATTTT CSVAGVLSGHSGNTIYF
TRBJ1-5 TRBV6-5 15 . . TGTGCCAGCAGTCCGACTATCGACAGGAATCAGCCCCAGCATTTT CASSPTIDRNQPQHF
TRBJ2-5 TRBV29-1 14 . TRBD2 TGCAGCGTTGAGAGCGGGAGTGGGGCGGAGACCCAGTACTTC CSVESGSGAETQYF